Below, 14 T cell receptor beta chains from the same sample are listed, as sequenced in a study of OX40 agonist ivuxolimab in advanced cancers. The repertoire was sequenced with immunoSEQ multiplex PCR; TCRdb's copy has only in-frame clones and lacks some. The sample carries 55,000 to 70,000 clones, roughly four fifths recorded once. This sample comprised CD4+ or CD8+ T cells sorted from blood, obtained in a trial of the OX40 agonist ivuxolimab. These TCRs come from an adult with an advanced solid tumor such as melanoma, head and neck, liver or kidney cancer.

This clone occurred a few times. The chain recombines TRBV7-9 with TRBJ2-7; D is unresolved. Germline CDR1 and CDR2: SEHNR and FQNEAQ (reference sequence). The CDR3 spans 14 residues. Trimming left V 5 bases short and J 1 base short, with 12 bases between. CDR3 sequence: CASSQRTKSYEQYF. CDR3 coding DNA: TGTGCCAGCAGCCAACGGACGAAATCCTACGAGCAGTACTTC.

This clone was detected only once. V usage is TRBV7-2 and J usage is TRBJ2-3, with a tentative D call TRBD2 (5 bases). There are 14 residues in the CDR3. Germline V CDR1 and CDR2: SGHTA, FQGNSA. Deletions cut 2 bases from V and 3 bases from J, with 9 bases between. The CDR3 DNA reads TGTGCCAGCAGCTTAAAAGCGGTGACAGATACGCAGTATTTT. Translated: CASSLKAVTDTQYF.

This clone has a handful of counts. This rearrangement joins TRBV21-1 to TRBJ2-1; the table's D gene call, TRBD2, was not cross checked with the DNA. TRBV21-1 is a pseudogene. This CDR3 has 21 residues. This chain's CDR3 is CASSKVVRGGTYVSSYNEQFF. CDR3 sequence (DNA): TGTGCCAGCAGCAAAGTTGTGCGCGGGGGGACTTACGTTAGCTCCTACAATGAGCAGTTCTTC.

The chain joins TRBV18 to TRBJ2-5; TRBD1 or TRBD2 may be the D gene (5 bases each). CDR3 length: 16 amino acids. V was clipped by 6 bases and J by 3 bases, with 20 bases between them. CDR1 and CDR2 from the germline V gene are KGHSH and LQKENI. The CDR3 sequence: CASSLNTAQGEETQYF. CDR3 DNA sequence: TGTGCCAGCTCTCTCAACACGGCTCAGGGAGAAGAGACCCAGTACTTC.

The sample holds a few counts of this clone. Here the CDR3 DNA reads TGTGCCAGCTCACCAACAGAAATGAACACTGAAGCTTTCTTT. Translated, it gives CASSPTEMNTEAFF. The chain recombines TRBV18 with TRBJ1-1; the D is unclear. This CDR3 contains 14 residues. V dropped 2 bases and J dropped 0 bases, with 7 bases sitting between them. Germline values: CDR1 KGHSH, CDR2 LQKENI.

The J gene is TRBJ2-1, the V gene TRBV7-8, with D tentatively TRBD1 or TRBD2 (5 bases each). Looked up from germline, CDR1 is SGHVS and CDR2 is FQNEAQ. The CDR3 is made up of 16 amino acids. Trimming stripped 5 bases from V and 6 bases from J, with 20 bases between. CDR3 coding DNA: TGTGCCAGCAGCCTAGGATGGGACCACCGCCCCAATGAGCAGTTCTTC. Encoded protein: CASSLGWDHRPNEQFF.

J is TRBJ2-1 and V is TRBV19; 9 bases agree with TRBD2. The germline V gene has CDR1 LNHDA and CDR2 SQIVND (reference sequence). V lost 8 bases, J lost 4 bases, and 6 bases stayed unmatched. The CDR3 is made up of 14 amino acids. CDR3 bases: TGTGCCAGTCGGCCCAGCGGGAGGTACAATGAGCAGTTCTTC. Amino acid sequence: CASRPSGRYNEQFF.

The chain employs TRBV9 and TRBJ1-2; D uncertain. V lost 0 bases, J lost 2 bases, and 8 bases lay in between. In germline, CDR1 is SGDLS, CDR2 YYNGEE. The CDR3 covers 14 residues. Here the CDR3 reads CASSVEWGNYGYTF. CDR3 nucleotides: TGTGCCAGCAGCGTAGAGTGGGGAAACTATGGCTACACCTTC.

The CDR3 spells CASSLTGALGYTF. Here the CDR3 DNA reads TGTGCCAGCAGCCTGACGGGTGCCTTAGGCTACACCTTC. The chain recombines TRBV5-5 with TRBJ1-2; D is unresolved. CDR1 is SGHKS, CDR2 YYEKEE, per germline (reference sequence). The CDR3 spans 13 residues. Trimming removed 4 bases from V and 8 bases from J, with 15 bases in between.

By frequency in the sample, this clone is medium-sized. V gene TRBV5-6 combines with J gene TRBJ2-7; D may be TRBD1 or TRBD2 (5 bases each). V was trimmed by 1 base and J by 0 bases, leaving 8 bases between them. CDR3 length equals 14 residues. From germline, CDR1 is SGHDT and CDR2 YYEEEE. DNA of the CDR3: TGTGCCAGCAGCTTGCCAGGGAGCTCCTACGAGCAGTACTTC. Translated, it gives CASSLPGSSYEQYF.

The gene calls are TRBV11-2 and TRBJ1-5; D gene uncertain. Germline assignment: CDR1 SGHAT and CDR2 FQNNGV. This CDR3 comprises 14 residues. V was pared by 3 bases and J by 0 bases, with 6 bases between. CDR3 sequence: CASSLSDSNQPQHF. CDR3 bases: TGTGCCAGCAGCTTGTCAGATAGCAATCAGCCCCAGCATTTT. Full variable domain (rest looked up from reference TRBV11-2 and TRBJ1-5): EAGVAQSPRYKIIEKRQSVAFWCNPISGHATLYWYQQILGQGPKLLIQFQNNGVVDDSQLPKDRFSAERLKGVDSTLKIQPAKLEDSAVYLCASSLSDSNQPQHFGDGTRLSIL.

The chain carries TRBV5-4 and TRBJ1-4, with 8 nucleotides matching TRBD1. The V and J ends lost 1 base and 7 bases, in that order; junction bases with no gene match: 6. CDR3 length: 15 amino acids. Germline-derived CDR1 and CDR2 are SGHNT and YYREEE (reference sequence). This chain's CDR3 is CASSLSGRGREKLFF. In DNA, the CDR3 is TGTGCCAGCAGCTTGTCAGGCAGGGGGCGTGAAAAACTGTTTTTT.

The rearrangement links TRBV6-5 to TRBJ1-3; 8 bases are shared with TRBD1. The junction had 6 bases not matched to a gene; V was cut back by 2 bases and J by 6 bases. In germline, CDR1 is MNHEY, CDR2 SVGAGI. CDR3 length equals 15 residues. The CDR3 coding sequence is TGTGCCAGCAGTTACGGACAGGGCGGTGAAAACACCATATATTTT. It encodes CASSYGQGGENTIYF.

This rearrangement joins TRBV5-6 to TRBJ2-7; 14 bases align to TRBD2. The CDR3 length is 17 residues. Looked up from germline, CDR1 is SGHDT and CDR2 is YYEEEE. V gave up 4 bases and J gave up 2 bases; unmatched junction bases: 8. The CDR3 region has the DNA TGTGCCAGCAGCCCCAAAAGGACTAGCGGGGGGACCTACGAGCAGTACTTC. Its protein is CASSPKRTSGGTYEQYF. The complete variable domain, with remaining parts taken from reference TRBV5-6 and TRBJ2-7, reads DAGVTQSPTHLIKTRGQQVTLRCSPKSGHDTVSWYQQALGQGPQFIFQYYEEEERQRGNFPDRFSGHQFPNYSSELNVNALLLGDSALYLCASSPKRTSGGTYEQYFGPGTRLTVT.